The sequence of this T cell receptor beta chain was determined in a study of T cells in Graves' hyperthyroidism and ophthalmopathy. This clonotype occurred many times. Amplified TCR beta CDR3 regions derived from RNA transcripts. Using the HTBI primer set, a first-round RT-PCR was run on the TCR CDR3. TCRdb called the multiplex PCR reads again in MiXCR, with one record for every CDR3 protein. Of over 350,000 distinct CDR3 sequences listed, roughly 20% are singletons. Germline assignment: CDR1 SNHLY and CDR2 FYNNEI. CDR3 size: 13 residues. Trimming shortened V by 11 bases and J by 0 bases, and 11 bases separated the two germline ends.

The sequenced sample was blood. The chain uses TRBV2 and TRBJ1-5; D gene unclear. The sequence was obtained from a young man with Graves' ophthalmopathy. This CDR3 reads CASDPGSNQPQHF. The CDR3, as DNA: TGTGCCTCGGACCCGGGTAGCAATCAGCCCCAGCATTTT.